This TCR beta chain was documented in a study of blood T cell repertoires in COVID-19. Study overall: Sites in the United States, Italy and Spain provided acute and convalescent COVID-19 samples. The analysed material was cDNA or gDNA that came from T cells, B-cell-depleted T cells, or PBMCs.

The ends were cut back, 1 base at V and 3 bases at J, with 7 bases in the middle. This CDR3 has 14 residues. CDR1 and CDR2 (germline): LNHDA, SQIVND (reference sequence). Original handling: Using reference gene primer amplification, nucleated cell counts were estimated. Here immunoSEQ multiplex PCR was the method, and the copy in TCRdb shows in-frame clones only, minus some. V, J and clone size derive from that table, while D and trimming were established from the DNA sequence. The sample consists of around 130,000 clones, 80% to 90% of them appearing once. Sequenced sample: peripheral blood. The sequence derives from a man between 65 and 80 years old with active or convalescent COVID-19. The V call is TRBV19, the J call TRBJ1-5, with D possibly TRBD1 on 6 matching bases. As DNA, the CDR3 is TGTGCCAGTAGTATAGCAGGGGTCAATCAGCCCCAGCATTTT. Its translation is CASSIAGVNQPQHF.